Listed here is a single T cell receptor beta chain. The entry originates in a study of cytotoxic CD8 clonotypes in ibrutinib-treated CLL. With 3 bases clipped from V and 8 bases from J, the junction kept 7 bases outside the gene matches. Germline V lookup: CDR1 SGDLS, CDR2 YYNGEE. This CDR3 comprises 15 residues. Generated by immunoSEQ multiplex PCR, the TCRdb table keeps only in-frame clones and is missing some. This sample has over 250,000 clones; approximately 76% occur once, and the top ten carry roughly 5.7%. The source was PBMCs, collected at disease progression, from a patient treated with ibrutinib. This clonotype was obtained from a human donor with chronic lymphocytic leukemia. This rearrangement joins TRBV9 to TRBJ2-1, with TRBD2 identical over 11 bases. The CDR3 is CASSESLAGVHEQFF. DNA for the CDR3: TGTGCCAGCAGCGAATCACTAGCGGGAGTGCATGAGCAGTTCTTC.